The 8 T cell receptor beta chains given below trace back to one sample, sequenced in a study of T cells in Graves' hyperthyroidism and ophthalmopathy. The CDR3 regions of TCR beta were amplified from RNA transcripts. TCR CDR3 underwent first-round RT-PCR with the HTBI primer set. MiXCR, run by TCRdb on the multiplex PCR reads, gives a single entry per CDR3 protein. The repertoire holds under 350,000 distinct CDR3 sequences, with approximately 15% as singletons. Sequences were obtained from blood. These receptors were taken from a woman in her 40s with Graves' ophthalmopathy.

This clonotype was seen repeatedly, ten times or more. The chain has TRBV20-1 and TRBJ2-5; 8 bases are shared with TRBD2. Trimming at V came to 1 base and at J to 5 bases, leaving 21 bases not matched to a gene. This CDR3 region has 19 residues. Germline V gene data show CDR1 as DFQATT and CDR2 as SNEGSKA (reference sequence). The DNA for the CDR3 is TGCAGTGCTAGAGCCCTAGCAACACCCGGGACTAGATCTCAGGAGACCCAGTACTTC. Translated: CSARALATPGTRSQETQYF.

On this clonotype: As the CDR3 is not closed by the conserved phenylalanine or tryptophan, this likely results from a read error. The V and J genes are TRBV7-8 and TRBJ2-5, with D hard to call. The CDR3 runs to 13 residues. Trimming left V 3 bases short and J 2 bases short, with 7 bases between. CDR1 and CDR2 from the germline V gene are SGHVS and FQNEAQ. CDR3 residues: CASSFIMQETQYS. CDR3 in DNA: TGTGCCAGCAGCTTTATAATGCAAGAGACCCAGTACTCC.

Worth noting for this clonotype: A much larger clone lies one base from this, so it may be a read error. The chain carries TRBV12-3 or TRBV12-4 and TRBJ2-5; the D gene is possibly TRBD1 (6 bases). The CDR3 has 14 residues. Trimming removed 4 bases at V and 0 bases at J, with 9 bases between. CDR3 amino acids: CASSSQGHQETQYF. The CDR3 DNA reads as TGTGCCAGCAGTTCACAGGGACACCAAGAGACCCAGTACTTC.

This clonotype was counted ten times or more. The chain combines TRBV19 with TRBJ2-3, with no clear D. This CDR3 is built from 12 residues. Germline CDR1 LNHDA, CDR2 SQIVND (reference sequence). V shed 4 bases and J shed 4 bases, with 6 bases lying between them. CDR3: CASSRIADTQYF. CDR3 nucleotides: TGTGCCAGTAGTAGGATCGCAGATACGCAGTATTTT.

This chain joins TRBV15 and TRBJ2-4; tentative D call: TRBD2 (5 bases). The CDR3 has 15 amino acids. CDR1 is LNHNV and CDR2 is YYDKDF in the germline V gene (reference sequence). The germline V and J ends were trimmed by 8 bases and 3 bases, with 17 bases remaining between them. The DNA for the CDR3 is TGTGCCACCCGGCGGCCCGGGAACGTCAAAAACATTCAGTACTTC. It codes for CATRRPGNVKNIQYF.

This clonotype was recorded at least ten times. The rearrangement joins TRBV11-3 to TRBJ1-1; D may be TRBD1 (5 bases). The CDR3 extends over 12 amino acids. Germline V gene data show CDR1 as SGHNT and CDR2 as YENEEA. V was trimmed by 5 bases and J by 6 bases, leaving 10 bases between them. The CDR3 region has the DNA TGTGCCAGCAGCGCCGGGACTGCTGAAGCTTTCTTT. Translation: CASSAGTAEAFF.

This clonotype was counted a few times. The chain links TRBV5-5 to TRBJ1-5; perhaps TRBD1 as D (5 bases). The CDR3 has 17 residues. V lost 5 bases to trimming and J lost 3 bases, with 21 bases between them. Germline lookup yields CDR1 SGHKS and CDR2 YYEKEE (reference sequence). In DNA form, the CDR3 reads TGTGCCAGCAGTCTGGGGTCGATAGAACAGGTCAATCAGCCCCAGCATTTT. It yields the protein CASSLGSIEQVNQPQHF.

In this sample, this clonotype turned up a few times. A read error may explain this, as a much larger clone is one base away. The gene calls are TRBV20-1 and TRBJ2-1, with TRBD2 matching 8 bases. The J call could be wrong; TRBJ2-7 is a better fit for the DNA end. Germline values: CDR1 DFQATT, CDR2 SNEGSKA (reference sequence). This CDR3 has 15 residues. CDR3 DNA sequence: TGCAGTGCTAGGAGACTATCAACTAGCGGCAATGAGCAGTACTTC. This codes for CSARRLSTSGNEQYF.